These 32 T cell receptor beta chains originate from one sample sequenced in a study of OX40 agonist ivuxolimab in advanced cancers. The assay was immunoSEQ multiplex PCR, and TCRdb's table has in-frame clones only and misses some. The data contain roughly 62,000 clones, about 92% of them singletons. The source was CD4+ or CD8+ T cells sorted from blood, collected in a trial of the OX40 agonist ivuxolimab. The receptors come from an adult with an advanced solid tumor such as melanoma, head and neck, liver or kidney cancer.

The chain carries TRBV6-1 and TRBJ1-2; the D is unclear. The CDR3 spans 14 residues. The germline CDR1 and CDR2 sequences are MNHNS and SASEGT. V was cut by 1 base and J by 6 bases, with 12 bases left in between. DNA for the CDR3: TGTGCCAGCAGTGAAGGGCGCCGTACTGATGGCTACACCTTC. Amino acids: CASSEGRRTDGYTF.

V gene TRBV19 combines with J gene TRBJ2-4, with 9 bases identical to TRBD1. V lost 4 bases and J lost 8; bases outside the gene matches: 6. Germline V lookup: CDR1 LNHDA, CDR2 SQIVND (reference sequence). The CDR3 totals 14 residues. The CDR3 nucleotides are TGTGCCAGTAGTAGGGACAGGGTAGAGGACATTCAGTACTTC. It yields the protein CASSRDRVEDIQYF.

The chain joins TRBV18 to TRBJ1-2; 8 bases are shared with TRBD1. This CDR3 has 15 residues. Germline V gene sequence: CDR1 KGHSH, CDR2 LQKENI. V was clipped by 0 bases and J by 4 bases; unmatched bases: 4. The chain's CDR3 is CASSPPGQDTYGYTF. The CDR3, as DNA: TGTGCCAGCTCACCACCGGGACAGGATACCTATGGCTACACCTTC.

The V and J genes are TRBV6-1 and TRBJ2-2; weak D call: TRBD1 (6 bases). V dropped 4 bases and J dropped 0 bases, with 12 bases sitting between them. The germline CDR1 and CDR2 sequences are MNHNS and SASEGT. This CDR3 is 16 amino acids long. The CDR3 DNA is TGTGCCAGCAGTGTCACACAGGGTTCGAACACCGGGGAGCTGTTTTTT. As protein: CASSVTQGSNTGELFF.

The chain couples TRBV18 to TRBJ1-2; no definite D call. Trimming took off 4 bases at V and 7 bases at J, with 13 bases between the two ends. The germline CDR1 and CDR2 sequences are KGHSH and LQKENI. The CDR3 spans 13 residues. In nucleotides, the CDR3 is TGTGCCAGCTCACGGGATGGAGCGGCTGGCTACACCTTC. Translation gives CASSRDGAAGYTF. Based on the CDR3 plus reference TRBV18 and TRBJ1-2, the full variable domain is NAGVMQNPRHLVRRRGQEARLRCSPMKGHSHVYWYRQLPEEGLKFMVYLQKENIIDESGMPKERFSAEFPKEGPSILRIQQVVRGDSAAYFCASSRDGAAGYTFGSGTRLTVV.

CDR3 protein: CASSPGQGGTGANVLTF. The CDR3, as DNA: TGTGCCAGCAGCCCCGGACAGGGGGGGACTGGGGCCAACGTCCTGACTTTC. The V gene is TRBV7-9, the J gene TRBJ2-6; the match to TRBD1 covers 10 bases. V shed 5 bases, J shed 2 bases, and the junction held 6 bases outside the gene matches. Germline CDR1 reads SEHNR; CDR2 reads FQNEAQ (reference sequence). The CDR3 contains 17 residues.

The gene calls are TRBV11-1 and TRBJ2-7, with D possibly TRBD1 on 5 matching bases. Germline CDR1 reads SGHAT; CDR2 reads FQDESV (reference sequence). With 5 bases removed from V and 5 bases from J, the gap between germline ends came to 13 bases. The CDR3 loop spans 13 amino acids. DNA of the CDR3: TGTGCCAGCAGCCGAACAGGAGCCCACGAGCAGTACTTC. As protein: CASSRTGAHEQYF.

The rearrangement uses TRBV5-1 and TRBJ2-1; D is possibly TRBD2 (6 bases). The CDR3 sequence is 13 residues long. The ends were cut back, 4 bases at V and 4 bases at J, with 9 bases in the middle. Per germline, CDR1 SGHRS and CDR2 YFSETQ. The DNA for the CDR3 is TGCGCCAGCAGCCCTCTAGCGTACAATGAGCAGTTCTTC. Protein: CASSPLAYNEQFF.

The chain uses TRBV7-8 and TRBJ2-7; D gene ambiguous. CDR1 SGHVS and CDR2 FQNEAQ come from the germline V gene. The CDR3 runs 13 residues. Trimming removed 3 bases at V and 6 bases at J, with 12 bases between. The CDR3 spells CASSFPPLLEQYF. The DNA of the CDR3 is TGTGCCAGCAGCTTTCCCCCCCTCCTCGAGCAGTACTTC.

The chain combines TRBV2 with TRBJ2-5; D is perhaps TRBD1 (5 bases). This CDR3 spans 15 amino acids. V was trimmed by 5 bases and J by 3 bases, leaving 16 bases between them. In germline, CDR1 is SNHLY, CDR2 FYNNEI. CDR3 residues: CASSRSGIEKETQYF. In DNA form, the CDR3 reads TGTGCCAGCAGTAGGTCAGGGATAGAGAAAGAGACCCAGTACTTC.

The CDR3 loop reads CASSYEGRGYTF. The CDR3 nucleotides read TGTGCCAGCAGTTACGAGGGCCGGGGCTACACCTTC. J is TRBJ1-2 and V is TRBV6-5; D ambiguous. This CDR3 spans 12 amino acids. Germline V CDR1 and CDR2: MNHEY, SVGAGI. The V end was cut by 2 bases, the J end by 8 bases, with 9 bases between.

The CDR3 sequence is CAWSVRGDRNSNQPQHF. CDR3 nucleotide sequence: TGTGCCTGGAGTGTACGAGGGGACAGAAATAGCAATCAGCCCCAGCATTTT. The chain joins TRBV30 to TRBJ1-5, with TRBD1 matching over 7 bases. This CDR3 is built from 17 residues. From germline, CDR1 is GTSNPN and CDR2 SVGIG (reference sequence). Losses at the gene ends were 0 bases for V and 0 bases for J; bases not matched to a gene: 8.

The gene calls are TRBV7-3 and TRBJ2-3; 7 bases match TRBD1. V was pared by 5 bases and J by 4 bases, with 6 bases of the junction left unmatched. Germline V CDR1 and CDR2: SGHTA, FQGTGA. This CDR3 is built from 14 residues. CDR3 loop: CASSQRQGADTQYF. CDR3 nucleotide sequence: TGTGCCAGCAGCCAAAGACAGGGTGCAGATACGCAGTATTTT.

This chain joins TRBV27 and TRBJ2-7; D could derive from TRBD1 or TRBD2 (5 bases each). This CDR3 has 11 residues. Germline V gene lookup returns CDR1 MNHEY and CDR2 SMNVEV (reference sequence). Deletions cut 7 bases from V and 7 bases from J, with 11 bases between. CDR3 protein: CASIRDGEQYF. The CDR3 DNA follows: TGTGCCAGCATTCGGGACGGAGAGCAGTACTTC.

As DNA, the CDR3 is TGTGCCAGCAGCTTAGCGGAGGCGGGGGGCACTGAAGCTTTCTTT. Protein product: CASSLAEAGGTEAFF. The J gene is TRBJ1-1, the V gene TRBV11-1; weak D call: TRBD1 (5 bases). Looked up from germline, CDR1 is SGHAT and CDR2 is FQDESV (reference sequence). CDR3 length equals 15 residues. The germline V and J ends were trimmed by 0 bases and 4 bases, with 12 bases remaining between them.

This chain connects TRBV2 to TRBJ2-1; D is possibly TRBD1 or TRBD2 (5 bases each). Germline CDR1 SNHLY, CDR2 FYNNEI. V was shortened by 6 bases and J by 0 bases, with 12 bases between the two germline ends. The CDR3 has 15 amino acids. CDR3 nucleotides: TGTGCCAGCAGGGGACGGTTGAGCTCCTACAATGAGCAGTTCTTC. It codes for CASRGRLSSYNEQFF.

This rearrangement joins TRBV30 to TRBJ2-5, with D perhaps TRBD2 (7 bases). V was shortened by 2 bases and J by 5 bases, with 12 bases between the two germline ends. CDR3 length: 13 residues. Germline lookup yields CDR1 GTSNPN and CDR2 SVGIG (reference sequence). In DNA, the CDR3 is TGTGCCTGGAGTCTCGGGGGGCCCGAGACCCAGTACTTC. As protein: CAWSLGGPETQYF.

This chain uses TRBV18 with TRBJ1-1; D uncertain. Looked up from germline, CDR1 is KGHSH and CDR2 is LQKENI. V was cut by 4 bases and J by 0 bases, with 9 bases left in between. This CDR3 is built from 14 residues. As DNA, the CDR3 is TGTGCCAGCTCACTGGTTGGCATGAACACTGAAGCTTTCTTT. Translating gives CASSLVGMNTEAFF. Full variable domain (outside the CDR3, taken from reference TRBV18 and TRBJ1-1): NAGVMQNPRHLVRRRGQEARLRCSPMKGHSHVYWYRQLPEEGLKFMVYLQKENIIDESGMPKERFSAEFPKEGPSILRIQQVVRGDSAAYFCASSLVGMNTEAFFGQGTRLTVV.

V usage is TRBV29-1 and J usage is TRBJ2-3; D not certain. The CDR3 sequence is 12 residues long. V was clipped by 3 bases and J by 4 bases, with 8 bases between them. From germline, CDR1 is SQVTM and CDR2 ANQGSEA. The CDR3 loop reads CSVDAAADTQYF. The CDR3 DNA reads TGCAGCGTTGATGCGGCAGCAGATACGCAGTATTTT.

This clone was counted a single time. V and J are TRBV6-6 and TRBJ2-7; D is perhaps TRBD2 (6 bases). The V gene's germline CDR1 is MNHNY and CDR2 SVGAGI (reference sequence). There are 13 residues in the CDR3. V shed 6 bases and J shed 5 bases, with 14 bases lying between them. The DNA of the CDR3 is TGTGCCAGCAGGGGGCTAGCGTTCGACGAGCAGTACTTC. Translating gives CASRGLAFDEQYF.

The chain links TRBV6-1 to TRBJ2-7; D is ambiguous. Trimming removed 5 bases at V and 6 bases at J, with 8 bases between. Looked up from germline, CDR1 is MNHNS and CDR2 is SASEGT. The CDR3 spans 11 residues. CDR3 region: CASSYIGEQYF. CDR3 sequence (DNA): TGTGCCAGCAGTTACATAGGCGAGCAGTACTTC.

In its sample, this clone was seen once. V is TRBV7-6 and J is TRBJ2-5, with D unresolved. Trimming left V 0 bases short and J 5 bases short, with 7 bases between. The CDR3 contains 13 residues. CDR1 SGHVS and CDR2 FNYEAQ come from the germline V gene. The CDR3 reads CASSLAMWETQYF. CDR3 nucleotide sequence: TGTGCCAGCAGCTTAGCAATGTGGGAGACCCAGTACTTC.

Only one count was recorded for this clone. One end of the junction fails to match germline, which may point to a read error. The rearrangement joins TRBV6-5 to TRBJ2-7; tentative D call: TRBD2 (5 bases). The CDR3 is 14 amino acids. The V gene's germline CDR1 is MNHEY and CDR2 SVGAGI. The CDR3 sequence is CASRPPGLSNEQYF. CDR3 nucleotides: TGTGCCAGCAGGCCCCCCGGACTCTCCAACGAGCAGTACTTC.

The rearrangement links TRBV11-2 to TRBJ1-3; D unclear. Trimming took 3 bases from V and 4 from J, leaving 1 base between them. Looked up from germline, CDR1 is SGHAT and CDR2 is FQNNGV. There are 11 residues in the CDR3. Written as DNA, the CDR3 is TGTGCCAGCAGCTTCGGAAACACCATATATTTT. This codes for CASSFGNTIYF.

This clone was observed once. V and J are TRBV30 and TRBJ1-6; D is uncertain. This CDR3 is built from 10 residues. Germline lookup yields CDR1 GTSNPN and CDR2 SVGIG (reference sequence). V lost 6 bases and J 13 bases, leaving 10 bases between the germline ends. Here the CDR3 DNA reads TGTGCCTGCGGCGTGAAGCCCCTCCACTTT. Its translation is CACGVKPLHF. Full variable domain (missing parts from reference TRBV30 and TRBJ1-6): SQTIHQWPATLVQPVGSPLSLECTVEGTSNPNLYWYRQAAGRGLQLLFYSVGIGQISSEVPQNLSASRPQDRQFILSSKKLLLSDSGFYLCACGVKPLHFGNGTRLTVT.

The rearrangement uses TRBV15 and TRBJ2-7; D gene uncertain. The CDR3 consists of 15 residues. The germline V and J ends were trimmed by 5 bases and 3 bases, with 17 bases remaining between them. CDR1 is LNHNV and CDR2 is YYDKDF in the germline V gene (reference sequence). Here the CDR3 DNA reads TGTGCCACCAGCCGGCCGGTGGCACAAGTCTACGAGCAGTACTTC. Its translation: CATSRPVAQVYEQYF.

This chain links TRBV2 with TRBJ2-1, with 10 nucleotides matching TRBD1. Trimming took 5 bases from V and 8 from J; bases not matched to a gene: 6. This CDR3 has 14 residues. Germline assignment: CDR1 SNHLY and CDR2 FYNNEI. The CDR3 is CASSTGTGVDEQFF. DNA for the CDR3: TGTGCCAGCAGTACCGGGACAGGGGTGGATGAGCAGTTCTTC.

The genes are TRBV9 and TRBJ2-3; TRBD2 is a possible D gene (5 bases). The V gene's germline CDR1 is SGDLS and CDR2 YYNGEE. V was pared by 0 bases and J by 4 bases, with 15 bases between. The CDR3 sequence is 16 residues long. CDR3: CASSVGSAAFADTQYF. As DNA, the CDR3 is TGTGCCAGCAGCGTAGGTTCAGCGGCATTCGCAGATACGCAGTATTTT.

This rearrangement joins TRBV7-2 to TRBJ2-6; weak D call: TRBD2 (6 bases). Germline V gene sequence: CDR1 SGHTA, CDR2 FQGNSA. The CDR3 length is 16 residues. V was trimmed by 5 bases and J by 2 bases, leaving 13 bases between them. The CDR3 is CASSQDRLAGANVLTF. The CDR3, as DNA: TGTGCCAGCAGCCAAGACCGACTAGCTGGGGCCAACGTCCTGACTTTC.

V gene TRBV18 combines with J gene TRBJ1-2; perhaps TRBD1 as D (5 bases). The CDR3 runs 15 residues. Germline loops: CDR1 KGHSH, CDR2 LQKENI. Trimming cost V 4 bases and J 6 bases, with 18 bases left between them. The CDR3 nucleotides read TGTGCCAGCTCACTACAACCTAGAGGGGAAAATGGCTACACCTTC. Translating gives CASSLQPRGENGYTF.

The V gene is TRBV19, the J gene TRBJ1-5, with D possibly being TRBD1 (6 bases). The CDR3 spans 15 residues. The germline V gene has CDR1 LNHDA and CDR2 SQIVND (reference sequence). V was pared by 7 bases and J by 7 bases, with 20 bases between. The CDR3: CASKRREVQGQPQHF. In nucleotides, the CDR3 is TGTGCCAGTAAGCGCAGGGAGGTCCAGGGGCAGCCCCAGCATTTT.

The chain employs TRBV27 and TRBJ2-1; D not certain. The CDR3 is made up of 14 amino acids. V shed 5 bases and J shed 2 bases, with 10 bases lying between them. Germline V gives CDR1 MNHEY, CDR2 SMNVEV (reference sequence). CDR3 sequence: CASSPSRTYNEQFF. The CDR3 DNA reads TGTGCCAGCAGTCCCTCAAGGACCTACAATGAGCAGTTCTTC.